A selection of T cell receptor beta chains follows, all from one sample in a study of CD8+ T cells in alopecia areata. Assay: immunoSEQ multiplex PCR; the TCRdb copy retains only in-frame clones and omits some. The sample carries about 180,000 clones, 50% to 75% recorded once. The sequences come from CD4+ T cells sorted from blood, collected between weeks 55 and 65, from a patient treated with tofacitinib. The receptors were sampled from a human donor with alopecia areata. Both conserved end residues are part of each CDR3. The D gene is left open where the match is weak. Expanded clones get a size class; other rows say once, few or many, or leave the size out.

>TRBJ2-1|.|15|.|TRBV6-5
TGTGCCAGCAGTTTCGACTCCCCCTCCTACAATGAGCAGTTCTTC
CASSFDSPSYNEQFF
>TRBJ2-3|.|16|.|TRBV9
TGTGCCAGCAGCGCCCACCCTGGCGGGGGCACAGATACGCAGTATTTT
CASSAHPGGGTDTQYF
>TRBJ1-5|few|15|TRBD1|TRBV19
TGTGCCAGTAGTACGATTACAGGGGGCGATCAGCCCCAGCATTTT
CASSTITGGDQPQHF
>TRBJ2-5|few|14|.|TRBV30
TGTGCCTGGAACCGCGGGGGCGTACAAGAGACCCAGTACTTC
CAWNRGGVQETQYF
>TRBJ2-2|.|15|.|TRBV7-2
TGTGCCAGCAGCTTAGGGCTAGGAAGTGACGGGGAGCTGTTTTTT
CASSLGLGSDGELFF
>TRBJ1-4|.|13|.|TRBV9
TGTGCCAGCAGCAAAGACAGTAATGAAAAACTGTTTTTT
CASSKDSNEKLFF
>TRBJ2-1|.|14|TRBD2|TRBV29-1
TGCAGCGCCGCGCTGGGCGGGGGGCCGAATGAGCAGTTCTTC
CSAALGGGPNEQFF
>TRBJ2-5|.|13|.|TRBV7-3
TGTGCCAGCAGCTTAGCTAGGGGAGAGACCCAGTACTTC
CASSLARGETQYF
>TRBJ1-6|.|15|.|TRBV4-1
TGTGCCAGCAGCCAAGGGGGGTCCTATAATTCACCCCTCCACTTT
CASSQGGSYNSPLHF
>TRBJ1-2|.|13|.|TRBV30
TGTGCCTGGGTACCTGACCCGGTGGAAGGCTACACCTTC
CAWVPDPVEGYTF
>TRBJ2-7|.|14|TRBD1|TRBV5-1
TGCGCCAGCAGCTTGTTGCAGGGGGCGAGCGAGCAGTACTTC
CASSLLQGASEQYF
>TRBJ2-7|once|11|.|TRBV6-5
TGTGCCAGCAGTGACTCCTACGAGCAGTACTTC
CASSDSYEQYF
>TRBJ2-7|.|15|.|TRBV4-1
TGCGCCAGCAGCCAAGATATTGACACATTCTACGAGCAGTACTTC
CASSQDIDTFYEQYF
>TRBJ2-7|.|12|.|TRBV5-6
TGTGCCAGCAGCTTGTGGGGCTACGAGCAGTACTTC
CASSLWGYEQYF
>TRBJ2-1|few|16|.|TRBV5-6
TGTGCCAGCAGCTTGGGAGGGATATTTTCCTACAATGAGCAGTTCTTC
CASSLGGIFSYNEQFF
>TRBJ1-1|.|13|.|TRBV29-1
TGCAGCGTTGAGAGACGGCTGAACACTGAAGCTTTCTTT
CSVERRLNTEAFF
>TRBJ2-2|.|14|TRBD2|TRBV6-5
TGTGCCAGCCATCGGGGGGCGAACACCGGGGAGCTGTTTTTT
CASHRGANTGELFF
>TRBJ1-6|once|12|.|TRBV28
TGTGCCAGCAGTTTAAGGGTTTCACCCCTCCACTTT
CASSLRVSPLHF
>TRBJ2-2|.|12|.|TRBV29-1
TGCAGCACCCGATCTAGCCCCGGGGAGCTGTTTTTT
CSTRSSPGELFF
>TRBJ2-1|few|14|.|TRBV5-6
TGTGCCAGCAGCTTGGGACCAACCATCAATGAGCAGTTCTTC
CASSLGPTINEQFF
>TRBJ1-1|once|13|TRBD1|TRBV29-1
TGCAGCGTTGTGGGACAGTCGAACACTGAAGCTTTCTTT
CSVVGQSNTEAFF
>TRBJ1-6|once|18|.|TRBV4-2
TGTGCCAGCAGCCAAGATCCGACGACGAGCTCCTATAATTCACCCCTCCACTTT
CASSQDPTTSSYNSPLHF
>TRBJ2-3|few|14|.|TRBV6-1
TGTGCCAGCAGTCGGGACCCTAGCACAGATACGCAGTATTTT
CASSRDPSTDTQYF
>TRBJ2-7|.|14|.|TRBV5-6
TGTGCCAGCAGCTTGGTGATGGGCGACAACGAGCAGTACTTC
CASSLVMGDNEQYF
>TRBJ2-3|.|13|.|TRBV4-2
TGTGCCAGCTTTAGCGGTTCCACAGATACGCAGTATTTT
CASFSGSTDTQYF
>TRBJ2-1|.|16|TRBD2|TRBV4-1
TGCGCCAGCAGCCAACGGGGACTAGCGGTCTACAATGAGCAGTTCTTC
CASSQRGLAVYNEQFF
>TRBJ1-6|.|13|.|TRBV30
TGTGCCTGGATGTCGGCCATAAATTCACCCCTCCACTTT
CAWMSAINSPLHF
>TRBJ1-6|few|16|.|TRBV27
TGTGCCAGCAGTTTAGGGGATGGGGGGCGTCTATCACCCCTCCACTTT
CASSLGDGGRLSPLHF
>TRBJ1-1|.|13|.|TRBV29-1
TGCAGCGTTGAGGTTGGGGGCTACACTGAAGCTTTCTTT
CSVEVGGYTEAFF
>TRBJ2-7|few|13|.|TRBV7-8
TGTGCCAGCAGCTTTCAGGGTACTAGGAAGCAGTACTTC
CASSFQGTRKQYF
>TRBJ2-7|.|13|.|TRBV2
TGTGCCAGCAGTGAACGAGAAGGGTACGAGCAGTACTTC
CASSEREGYEQYF
>TRBJ2-1|.|16|.|TRBV15
TGTGCCACCAGCAGAAAGGACCGTCCGACCTACAATGAGCAGTTCTTC
CATSRKDRPTYNEQFF
>TRBJ2-2|.|16|TRBD1|TRBV9
TGTGCCAGCAGCGAACCGGGACAGGGGAACACCGGGGAGCTGTTTTTT
CASSEPGQGNTGELFF
>TRBJ2-1|.|12|.|TRBV27
TGTGCCAGCAGTTTAGTGTTTGGGGAGCAGTTCTTC
CASSLVFGEQFF
>TRBJ2-3|.|15|.|TRBV14
TGTGCCAGCAGCCAAAGCCACCGCAGCACAGATACGCAGTATTTT
CASSQSHRSTDTQYF
>TRBJ2-7|few|13|TRBD1|TRBV29-1
TGCAGCGTGGGGACAGGGGGCTCCTACGAGCAGTACTTC
CSVGTGGSYEQYF
>TRBJ1-2|.|15|TRBD1|TRBV30
TGTGCCTGGAGGAGCACGACAGGGCGGGTCTATGGCTACACCTTC
CAWRSTTGRVYGYTF
>TRBJ1-2|.|11|.|TRBV20-1
TGCAGTGCTACCGATTCCCTAGGCTACACCTTC
CSATDSLGYTF
>TRBJ2-6|.|17|TRBD1|TRBV4-1
TGCGCCAGCAGTCGGGACAGTTTAAAAGTTCGGGCCAACGTCCTGACTTTC
CASSRDSLKVRANVLTF
>TRBJ2-1|.|12|.|TRBV7-9
TGTGCCAGCAGCTTACGTTCCGATGAGCAGTTCTTC
CASSLRSDEQFF